The next 23 T cell receptor beta chains were all read from a single sample in a study of blood T cell repertoires in COVID-19. The method was immunoSEQ multiplex PCR; TCRdb's version includes in-frame clones alone and lacks a portion of them. Of fewer than 450,000 clones listed, roughly 88% are singletons. The material sequenced was PBMCs or T cells enriched from blood (not recorded which). These receptors all come from a young man who had recovered from COVID-19.

This clone was found many times. The J gene is TRBJ1-2, the V gene TRBV14; tentatively, D is TRBD1 (6 bases). The germline V and J ends were trimmed by 0 bases and 4 bases, with 6 bases remaining between them. Germline V gene lookup returns CDR1 SGHDN and CDR2 FVKESK. This CDR3 has 13 amino acids. The DNA for the CDR3 is TGTGCCAGCAGCCAAGACAGGGGCTATGGCTACACCTTC. This gives the protein CASSQDRGYGYTF.

There are a few counts of this clone. This sequence joins TRBV9 and TRBJ1-4; D remains unclear. Germline-derived CDR1 and CDR2 are SGDLS and YYNGEE. Trimming removed 0 bases from V and 7 bases from J, with 10 bases in between. CDR3 length: 14 amino acids. CDR3 sequence (DNA): TGTGCCAGCAGCGTAGGCCCGGGGAGTGAAAAACTGTTTTTT. Its protein product is CASSVGPGSEKLFF.

The V call is TRBV6-4, the J call TRBJ2-3; 12 bases are shared with TRBD2. Germline CDR1 and CDR2: MRHNA and SNTAGT. The trim removed 8 bases at V and 1 base at J, leaving 1 base unmatched. The CDR3 sequence is 14 residues long. CDR3 sequence reads: CASSSGGGTDTQYF. CDR3 sequence (DNA): TGTGCCAGCTCTAGCGGGGGGGGCACAGATACGCAGTATTTT.

The rearrangement uses TRBV2 and TRBJ1-1; no definite D call. Germline CDR1 SNHLY, CDR2 FYNNEI. This CDR3 has 14 amino acids. The germline V and J ends were trimmed by 3 bases and 0 bases, with 8 bases remaining between them. CDR3 sequence: CASSEQAVNTEAFF. As DNA, the CDR3 is TGTGCCAGCAGTGAGCAGGCTGTGAACACTGAAGCTTTCTTT.

The chain employs TRBV5-1 and TRBJ1-4, with TRBD1 matching over 8 bases. Trimming at V came to 4 bases and at J to 10 bases, leaving 9 bases not matched to a gene. Germline assignment: CDR1 SGHRS and CDR2 YFSETQ. This CDR3 region has 14 residues. The CDR3 nucleotides read TGCGCCAGCAGCGCTACAGGGGGTTGGGGAAAACTGTTTTTT. Amino acid sequence: CASSATGGWGKLFF.

This chain connects TRBV5-4 to TRBJ2-7; 7 bases align to TRBD2. The germline gives CDR1 SGHNT, CDR2 YYREEE (reference sequence). This CDR3 contains 14 residues. The junction had 9 bases not matched to a gene; V was cut back by 4 bases and J by 5 bases. As DNA, the CDR3 is TGTGCCAGCAGCAGAGGGGCGGGAGACCACGAGCAGTACTTC. It codes for CASSRGAGDHEQYF. The full variable domain, completed using reference TRBV5-4 and TRBJ2-7, is ETGVTQSPTHLIKTRGQQVTLRCSSQSGHNTVSWYQQALGQGPQFIFQYYREEENGRGNFPPRFSGLQFPNYSSELNVNALELDDSALYLCASSRGAGDHEQYFGPGTRLTVT.

V gene TRBV10-1 combines with J gene TRBJ2-1, with 9 bases that match TRBD1. This CDR3 has 14 residues. In germline, CDR1 is WNHNN, CDR2 SYGVQD (reference sequence). The V and J ends lost 2 bases and 10 bases, in that order; junction bases with no gene match: 6. The CDR3 loop reads CASSEAGQGREQFF. In DNA, the CDR3 is TGCGCCAGCAGTGAGGCGGGACAGGGCCGCGAGCAGTTCTTC.

The V call is TRBV2, the J call TRBJ2-7; 7 nucleotides line up with TRBD2. CDR1 and CDR2 from the germline V gene are SNHLY and FYNNEI. The ends lost 4 bases at V and 4 bases at J; junction bases unmatched: 7. The CDR3 is 14 amino acids. This chain's CDR3 is CASSGGGSTYEQYF. In DNA, the CDR3 is TGTGCCAGCAGTGGTGGCGGGAGCACGTACGAGCAGTACTTC. The whole variable domain, remainder taken from reference TRBV2 and TRBJ2-7, is EPEVTQTPSHQVTQMGQEVILRCVPISNHLYFYWYRQILGQKVEFLVSFYNNEISEKSEIFDDQFSVERPDGSNFTLKIRSTKLEDSAMYFCASSGGGSTYEQYFGPGTRLTVT.

The chain couples TRBV18 to TRBJ1-3; 8 bases align to TRBD1. Germline V gene lookup returns CDR1 KGHSH and CDR2 LQKENI. The CDR3 has 16 amino acids. V was pared by 2 bases and J by 0 bases, with 3 bases of the junction left unmatched. CDR3 in DNA: TGTGCCAGCTCACCAGGGACAGGTTCCTCTGGAAACACCATATATTTT. It yields the protein CASSPGTGSSGNTIYF.

This clone was observed once. This rearrangement joins TRBV9 to TRBJ2-7; 7 bases align to TRBD2. This CDR3 has 14 residues. Germline assignment: CDR1 SGDLS and CDR2 YYNGEE. Trimming took 2 bases from V and 7 from J; bases not matched to a gene: 9. The CDR3 reads CASSVTSQIGEQYF. The CDR3 coding sequence is TGTGCCAGCAGCGTGACTAGCCAAATAGGAGAGCAGTACTTC.

The rearrangement joins TRBV6-2 or TRBV6-3 to TRBJ1-5; D might be TRBD1 (6 bases). CDR3 length: 15 residues. Trimming removed 2 bases from V and 3 bases from J, with 11 bases in between. Germline CDR1 is MNHEY and CDR2 is SVGEGT. The chain's CDR3 is CASSYLTGDNQPQHF. The CDR3 nucleotides are TGTGCCAGCAGTTACCTGACAGGAGACAATCAGCCCCAGCATTTT.

The chain carries TRBV12-3 or TRBV12-4 and TRBJ1-2; possible D gene TRBD1, 6 bases. The V end lost 6 bases, the J end lost 5 bases, and 10 bases lay between the germline ends. The CDR3 runs 12 residues. CDR3 coding DNA: TGTGCCAGCAGCACAGGGATATATGGCTACACCTTC. The encoded protein is CASSTGIYGYTF.

The chain is built from TRBV19 and TRBJ1-4; 7 bases fit TRBD1. The CDR3 runs to 14 residues. Germline CDR1 is LNHDA and CDR2 is SQIVND (reference sequence). V shed 7 bases and J 8 bases; nucleotides not matched to a gene: 10. The CDR3 reads CASTDRGQTEKLFF. CDR3 bases: TGTGCCAGTACCGATAGGGGACAGACAGAAAAACTGTTTTTT.

This chain uses TRBV7-2 with TRBJ2-1, with 11 bases matching TRBD2. Germline values: CDR1 SGHTA, CDR2 FQGNSA. V shed 5 bases and J 0 bases; nucleotides not matched to a gene: 6. The CDR3 runs to 17 residues. The CDR3, as DNA: TGTGCCAGCAGCCCCGGACTAGCGGGTAGCTCCTACAATGAGCAGTTCTTC. Residues: CASSPGLAGSSYNEQFF.

The chain has TRBV3-1 (or the pseudogene TRBV3-2) and TRBJ2-1, with TRBD1 matching over 9 bases. Trimming removed 4 bases from V and 9 bases from J; junction bases left unmatched: 10. The germline V gene has CDR1 LGHDT and CDR2 YNNKEL (reference sequence). This CDR3 is built from 15 residues. CDR3 region: CASSPGTGHDFEQFF. For the CDR3, the DNA is TGTGCCAGCAGCCCCGGGACAGGGCATGATTTTGAGCAGTTCTTC.

The V call is TRBV19, the J call TRBJ1-3; no clear D gene. Trimming removed 9 bases at V and 0 bases at J, with 9 bases between. Germline V gene sequence: CDR1 LNHDA, CDR2 SQIVND (reference sequence). The CDR3 runs to 13 residues. This CDR3 is CASVQSSGNTIYF. Here the CDR3 DNA reads TGTGCCAGCGTACAGAGCTCTGGAAACACCATATATTTT.

The CDR3 is CASSLNRPTSYGYTF. The CDR3 DNA follows: TGTGCCAGCAGCTTGAACCGCCCTACGTCCTATGGCTACACCTTC. The genes are TRBV5-5 and TRBJ1-2; D remains ambiguous. CDR3 length: 15 amino acids. The V gene's germline CDR1 is SGHKS and CDR2 YYEKEE (reference sequence). The germline V and J ends were trimmed by 1 base and 4 bases, with 14 bases remaining between them. The variable domain in full, completed from reference TRBV5-5 and TRBJ1-2, reads DAGVTQSPTHLIKTRGQQVTLRCSPISGHKSVSWYQQVLGQGPQFIFQYYEKEERGRGNFPDRFSARQFPNYSSELNVNALLLGDSALYLCASSLNRPTSYGYTFGSGTRLTVV.

V gene TRBV5-1 combines with J gene TRBJ1-4, with 10 bases lining up with TRBD1. The V segment lost 4 bases and the J segment 8 bases; nucleotides outside the gene matches: 8. Looked up from germline, CDR1 is SGHRS and CDR2 is YFSETQ. CDR3 size: 15 residues. The CDR3 DNA sequence: TGCGCCAGCAGCAAAGGCGGGACAGGGGACGAAAAACTGTTTTTT. It translates to CASSKGGTGDEKLFF.

This clone was seen a single time. The J gene is TRBJ1-5, the V gene TRBV9, with 8 bases aligning to TRBD1. This CDR3 has 16 amino acids. CDR1 is SGDLS and CDR2 is YYNGEE in the germline V gene. Trimming took 4 bases from V and 3 from J; bases not matched to a gene: 9. The CDR3 region is CASSHGQGPDNQPQHF. The CDR3 bases are TGTGCCAGCAGCCACGGACAGGGCCCGGACAATCAGCCCCAGCATTTT. The whole variable domain, remainder taken from reference TRBV9 and TRBJ1-5, is DSGVTQTPKHLITATGQRVTLRCSPRSGDLSVYWYQQSLDQGLQFLIQYYNGEERAKGNILERFSAQQFPDLHSELNLSSLELGDSALYFCASSHGQGPDNQPQHFGDGTRLSIL.

The chain joins TRBV7-8 to TRBJ2-7; D gene ambiguous. The CDR3 is made up of 12 amino acids. V was cut by 7 bases and J by 6 bases, with 13 bases left in between. Germline CDR1 reads SGHVS; CDR2 reads FQNEAQ. CDR3 loop: CASKLPNSEQYF. CDR3 sequence (DNA): TGTGCCAGCAAGCTTCCGAATAGCGAGCAGTACTTC. The full variable domain, its missing parts supplied by reference TRBV7-8 and TRBJ2-7, is GAGVSQSPRYKVAKRGQDVALRCDPISGHVSLFWYQQALGQGPEFLTYFQNEAQLDKSGLPSDRFFAERPEGSVSTLKIQRTQQEDSAVYLCASKLPNSEQYFGPGTRLTVT.

The chain employs TRBV6-2 or TRBV6-3 and TRBJ2-1; tentative D call: TRBD2 (5 bases). The CDR3 loop spans 16 amino acids. Per the germline V gene, CDR1 is MNHEY and CDR2 is SVGEGT. Deletions cut 4 bases from V and 7 bases from J, with 20 bases between. The CDR3 nucleotides are TGTGCCAGCAGTTCTTTTTTATTTGCGGGCAAAAATGAGCAGTTCTTC. Encoded protein: CASSSFLFAGKNEQFF.

The gene calls are TRBV18 and TRBJ1-2; D remains unclear. With 6 bases removed from V and 9 bases from J, the gap between germline ends came to 17 bases. The CDR3 is 13 amino acids. Germline values: CDR1 KGHSH, CDR2 LQKENI. CDR3 sequence: CASSPTASKSYTF. The CDR3 DNA sequence: TGTGCCAGCTCCCCAACCGCTAGTAAAAGCTACACCTTC.

CDR3 protein: CASSETTEETQYF. In nucleotides, the CDR3 is TGCGCCAGCAGTGAGACGACTGAAGAGACCCAGTACTTC. The chain recombines TRBV10-2 with TRBJ2-5, with D unclear. CDR1 is WSHSY, CDR2 SAAADI, per germline. V gave up 2 bases and J gave up 3 bases, with 7 bases separating them. The CDR3 is 13 amino acids.